Each of the 17 T cell receptor beta chains below was sequenced from the same sample in a study of blood T cell repertoires in COVID-19. Clones were sequenced by immunoSEQ multiplex PCR, and TCRdb holds only the in-frame ones, with some missing. Here the sample spans 200,000 to 250,000 clones, over 60% being singletons. Input material: peripheral blood. The receptors were sampled from a woman aged 70 to 79 with acute or convalescent COVID-19.

This clone was seen more than once but under ten times. The rearrangement links TRBV5-4 to TRBJ1-1; TRBD1 agrees at 7 bases. This CDR3 comprises 14 residues. Germline CDR1 SGHNT, CDR2 YYREEE (reference sequence). V shed 4 bases and J 0 bases; nucleotides not matched to a gene: 3. CDR3 DNA: TGTGCCAGCAGCCAAGGGGGCTTGAACACTGAAGCTTTCTTT. Protein: CASSQGGLNTEAFF.

The chain has TRBV29-1 and TRBJ2-1; 7 positions match TRBD2. Trimming at V came to 6 bases and at J to 5 bases, leaving 10 bases not matched to a gene. This CDR3 comprises 14 residues. The germline V gene encodes CDR1 SQVTM and CDR2 ANQGSEA. CDR3 residues: CSVGPGRENNEQFF. The CDR3 DNA sequence: TGCAGCGTGGGCCCGGGGAGGGAGAACAATGAGCAGTTCTTC.

The chain has TRBV3-1 (or the pseudogene TRBV3-2) and TRBJ1-2; TRBD1 might be the D (5 bases). V lost 0 bases to trimming and J lost 2 bases, with 10 bases between them. Germline V CDR1 and CDR2: LGHDT, YNNKEL (reference sequence). This CDR3 contains 15 residues. The CDR3 bases are TGTGCCAGCAGCCAAGAGAAGGCAGGGAACTATGGCTACACCTTC. This codes for CASSQEKAGNYGYTF.

This clone appeared a few times. CDR3 loop: CASSLNGGLNGYTF. The CDR3 region has the DNA TGTGCCAGCTCACTAAACGGAGGGCTCAATGGCTACACCTTC. The chain employs TRBV18 and TRBJ1-2; D call uncertain. V lost 4 bases, J lost 6 bases, and 15 bases lay in between. This CDR3 is built from 14 residues. CDR1 KGHSH and CDR2 LQKENI come from the germline V gene.

A word on this clone: The identical CDR3 is also encoded by other nucleotide sequences in the sample. V is TRBV18 and J is TRBJ2-3, with 7 bases fitting TRBD1. The germline CDR1 and CDR2 sequences are KGHSH and LQKENI. The CDR3 is 14 amino acids. With 2 bases clipped from V and 2 bases from J, the junction kept 1 base outside the gene matches. The CDR3: CASSPGTDTDTQYF. The CDR3 DNA is TGTGCCAGCTCACCAGGGACAGACACAGATACGCAGTATTTT. Using reference TRBV18 and TRBJ2-3 for the parts outside the CDR3, the full variable domain is NAGVMQNPRHLVRRRGQEARLRCSPMKGHSHVYWYRQLPEEGLKFMVYLQKENIIDESGMPKERFSAEFPKEGPSILRIQQVVRGDSAAYFCASSPGTDTDTQYFGPGTRLTVL.

This clone is a singleton in its sample. The gene calls are TRBV27 and TRBJ2-7, with D possibly TRBD2 on 7 matching bases. The CDR3 loop spans 15 amino acids. Germline V gene lookup returns CDR1 MNHEY and CDR2 SMNVEV (reference sequence). Trimming took off 6 bases at V and 2 bases at J, with 17 bases between the two ends. CDR3 sequence (DNA): TGTGCCAGCAGGTCGGGGGCTAGCGGCCCCTACGAGCAGTACTTC. Its protein product is CASRSGASGPYEQYF.

J is TRBJ2-3 and V is TRBV28; 7 bases are a match to TRBD2. The CDR3 contains 17 residues. V trimming: 1 base; J trimming: 1 base; junction bases outside the gene matches: 8. CDR1 and CDR2 from the germline V gene are MDHEN and SYDVKM. The CDR3 here is CASSLLGGGPGTDTQYF. CDR3 DNA sequence: TGTGCCAGCAGTTTATTGGGGGGAGGGCCCGGCACAGATACGCAGTATTTT.

The chain combines TRBV2 with TRBJ1-1; D unclear. V shed 3 bases and J shed 0 bases, with 11 bases lying between them. CDR1 and CDR2 (germline): SNHLY, FYNNEI. The CDR3 totals 15 residues. CDR3 amino acids: CASSEFRHLNTEAFF. In nucleotides, the CDR3 is TGTGCCAGCAGTGAGTTTAGACACCTGAACACTGAAGCTTTCTTT.

V usage is TRBV24-1 and J usage is TRBJ2-3; 11 bases are shared with TRBD1. V lost 4 bases to trimming and J lost 6 bases; unmatched junction nucleotides: 11. The CDR3 covers 17 residues. Germline V CDR1 and CDR2: KGHDR, SFDVKD. CDR3 residues: CATSDPGQGAGGDTQYF. The CDR3 DNA is TGTGCCACCAGTGACCCTGGACAGGGGGCTGGTGGGGATACGCAGTATTTT.

The chain combines TRBV4-1 with TRBJ2-1, with 8 bases lining up with TRBD2. V trimming: 0 bases; J trimming: 0 bases; junction bases outside the gene matches: 4. Per the germline V gene, CDR1 is MGHRA and CDR2 is YSYEKL. CDR3 size: 17 residues. The CDR3 region has the DNA TGCGCCAGCAGCCAAGATCTGGCGGGAGGCTCCTACAATGAGCAGTTCTTC. This encodes CASSQDLAGGSYNEQFF.

This clone came up a few times. V is TRBV21-1 and J is TRBJ1-5; TRBD1 is the table's D call, not checked against the DNA. TRBV21-1 is recorded as a pseudogene. This CDR3 spans 16 amino acids. CDR3 bases: TGTGCCAGCAGCACTAAGGACGGGACAGGGGAGCAGCCCCAGCATTTT. This encodes CASSTKDGTGEQPQHF.

This chain joins TRBV18 and TRBJ2-1; possibly TRBD1 for D (5 bases). The CDR3 totals 15 residues. In germline, CDR1 is KGHSH, CDR2 LQKENI. V lost 2 bases and J lost 3, with 11 bases in between. The CDR3 region has the DNA TGTGCCAGCTCACCAATAGCACAGGTCTACAATGAGCAGTTCTTC. Encoded protein: CASSPIAQVYNEQFF.

V usage is TRBV19 and J usage is TRBJ2-3; weak D call: TRBD2 (5 bases). The CDR3 is 15 amino acids. The V end was cut by 6 bases, the J end by 0 bases, with 13 bases between. Germline V gene lookup returns CDR1 LNHDA and CDR2 SQIVND (reference sequence). As DNA, the CDR3 is TGTGCCAGTAGAGACTATGATTCCAGCACAGATACGCAGTATTTT. It yields the protein CASRDYDSSTDTQYF.

The chain has TRBV30 and TRBJ2-2, with TRBD2 as a possible D gene (7 bases). The CDR3 is 21 residues long. The germline V gene has CDR1 GTSNPN and CDR2 SVGIG (reference sequence). Trimming removed 3 bases from V and 4 bases from J, with 33 bases in between. DNA of the CDR3: TGTGCCTGGAGAAGCCGGGACACAAAAAGACTAGCAAGCATAGGCACCGGGGAGCTGTTTTTT. Its protein product is CAWRSRDTKRLASIGTGELFF.

The chain is built from TRBV6-5 and TRBJ1-1; maybe TRBD1 (5 bases). The V end was cut by 2 bases, the J end by 11 bases, with 9 bases between. The CDR3 extends over 11 amino acids. Germline CDR1 and CDR2: MNHEY and SVGAGI. In DNA, the CDR3 is TGTGCCAGCAGTTACCAGGGTCGGGCTTTCTTT. This translates into CASSYQGRAFF.

The rearrangement joins TRBV5-1 to TRBJ2-1; weak D call: TRBD1 (5 bases). The V end lost 1 base, the J end lost 8 bases, and 13 bases lay between the germline ends. This CDR3 comprises 14 residues. Looked up from germline, CDR1 is SGHRS and CDR2 is YFSETQ. CDR3 nucleotide sequence: TGCGCCAGCAGCTTGAACTCTCAGGGCGATGAGCAGTTCTTC. It yields the protein CASSLNSQGDEQFF.

The chain is built from TRBV30 and TRBJ2-7; 8 nucleotides align to TRBD2. The CDR3 runs to 15 residues. J was trimmed by 7 bases and V by 3 bases; bases with no gene match: 14. Germline V lookup: CDR1 GTSNPN, CDR2 SVGIG (reference sequence). The CDR3 DNA follows: TGTGCCTGGAGCGGAAGGGGCGGGAGGCAAAGGGAGCAGTACTTC. This encodes CAWSGRGGRQREQYF.